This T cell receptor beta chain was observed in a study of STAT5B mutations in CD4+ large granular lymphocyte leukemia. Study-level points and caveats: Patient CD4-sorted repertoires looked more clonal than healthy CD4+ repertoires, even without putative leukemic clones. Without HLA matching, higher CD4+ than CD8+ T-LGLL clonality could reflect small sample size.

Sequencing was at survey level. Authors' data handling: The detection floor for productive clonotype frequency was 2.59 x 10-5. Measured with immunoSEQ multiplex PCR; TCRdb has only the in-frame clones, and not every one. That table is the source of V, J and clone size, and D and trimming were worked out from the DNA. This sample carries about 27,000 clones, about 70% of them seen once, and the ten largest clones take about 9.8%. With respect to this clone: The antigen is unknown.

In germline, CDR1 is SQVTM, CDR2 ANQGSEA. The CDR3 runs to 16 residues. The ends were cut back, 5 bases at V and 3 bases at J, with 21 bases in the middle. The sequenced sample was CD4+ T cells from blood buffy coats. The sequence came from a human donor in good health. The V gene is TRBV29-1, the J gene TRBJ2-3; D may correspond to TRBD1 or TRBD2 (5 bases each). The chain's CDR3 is CSVSIAGTTGTDTQYF. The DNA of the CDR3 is TGCAGCGTTAGCATCGCCGGGACGACTGGTACAGATACGCAGTATTTT.